This T cell receptor beta chain was identified during a study of T cell repertoires in cytomegalovirus infection. This clonotype was counted only a few times. Its antigen is as yet unknown. This CDR3 comprises 19 residues. Germline loops: CDR1 SQVTM, CDR2 ANQGSEA. The V gene end was trimmed by 0 bases and the J gene end by 7 bases; junction bases not matched to a gene: 20. A single record per CDR3 protein comes from TCRdb applying MiXCR to the reads. Of about 770,000 distinct CDR3 sequences listed, about 28% are singletons. This chain uses TRBV29-1 with TRBJ2-3; TRBD2 aligns across 9 bases. This TCR came from a human donor in good health (CMV status not recorded). Some clones in this sample may be carry-over from other donors' samples. The sample here was cultured CD8+ T cells from PBMCs, taken from culture after CMV antigen stimulation. The CDR3, as DNA: TGCAGCGTTGAAGACTTTTTGGATGGTAGCGGGGGCTCCAGGTATACGCAGTATTTT. Translated: CSVEDFLDGSGGSRYTQYF.